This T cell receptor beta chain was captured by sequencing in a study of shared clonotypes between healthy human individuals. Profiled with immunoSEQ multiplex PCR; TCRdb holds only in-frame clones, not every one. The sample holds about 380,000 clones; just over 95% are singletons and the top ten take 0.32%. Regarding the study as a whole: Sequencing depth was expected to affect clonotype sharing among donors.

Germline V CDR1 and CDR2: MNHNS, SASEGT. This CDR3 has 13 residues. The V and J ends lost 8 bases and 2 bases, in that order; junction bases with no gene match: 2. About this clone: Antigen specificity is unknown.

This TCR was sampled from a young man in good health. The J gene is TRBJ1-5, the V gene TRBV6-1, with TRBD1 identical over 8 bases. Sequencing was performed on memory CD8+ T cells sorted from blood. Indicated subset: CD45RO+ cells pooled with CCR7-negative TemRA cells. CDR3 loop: CASQGQGNQPQHF. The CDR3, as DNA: TGTGCCAGCCAGGGACAGGGCAATCAGCCCCAGCATTTT.